This T cell receptor (beta chain) was sequenced for a study of T cell responses to AZD1222 COVID-19 vaccine. Points from the study as a whole: Unmutated regions of variants are reportedly targeted by nearly half of spike-specific TCRs. Baseline testing showed seropositivity in only six AZD1222 recipients. The CD4 TCRs associated with vaccination extended across spike and predominated at 160-218 and 743-854.

As concerns this clone: Its cognate antigen is unknown.

The repertoire was sequenced with immunoSEQ multiplex PCR; TCRdb's copy has only in-frame clones and lacks some. The sample consists of around 150,000 clones, less than 95% of them appearing once. The CDR3 totals 16 residues. Germline loops: CDR1 MDHEN, CDR2 SYDVKM. J lost 8 bases, V lost 4 bases, and 13 bases had no gene match. Pooled samples include second doses given at about 4 or 12 weeks. Sequenced material: peripheral blood, taken 28 days after the second AZD1222 dose. This rearrangement joins TRBV28 to TRBJ1-4; 7 bases agree with TRBD1. The clonotype was recovered from an adult who received the AZD1222 COVID-19 vaccine. CDR3 protein: CASSSLKQGPREKLFF. The CDR3 region has the DNA TGTGCCAGCAGTTCACTTAAACAGGGGCCGAGGGAAAAACTGTTTTTT.